A single TCR beta chain is shown here with its context. Its matching antigen is unknown. This specimen belongs to a study of CD8+ T cells in alopecia areata. Across the study: Treated patients swallowed 5 to 10 mg of oral tofacitinib twice daily.

Study conclusions and caveats: Among the top 100, expanded CD8+ clones, as well as scalp clonality, were significantly decreased by tofacitinib. One nonresponder leaves baseline CD8+ expansion's link to response uncertain.

RNA was isolated and reverse transcribed to cDNA, the sequencing template. Sequencing was performed with immunoSEQ multiplex PCR; in TCRdb, only in-frame clones are kept and a portion is missing. The data hold 140,000 to 150,000 clones, with 45% to 60% observed a single time. The sample's treatment: oral pan-JAK inhibitor, 5-10 mg twice daily. Obtained from alopecia areata patients were lesional scalp punch biopsies along with peripheral blood. The CDR3 consists of 15 residues. Deletions cut 11 bases from V and 1 base from J, with 18 bases between. Germline CDR1 MNHEY, CDR2 SMNVEV (reference sequence).

This receptor was identified in a human donor with alopecia areata. The V call is TRBV27, the J call TRBJ1-5; D remains unclear. Sequenced here: CD8+ T cells sorted from blood, sampled at week 4, from a patient treated with tofacitinib. CDR3 region: CASSMGIQSNQPQHF. The CDR3 DNA reads TGTGCCTCCTCCATGGGAATTCAGAGCAATCAGCCCCAGCATTTT.